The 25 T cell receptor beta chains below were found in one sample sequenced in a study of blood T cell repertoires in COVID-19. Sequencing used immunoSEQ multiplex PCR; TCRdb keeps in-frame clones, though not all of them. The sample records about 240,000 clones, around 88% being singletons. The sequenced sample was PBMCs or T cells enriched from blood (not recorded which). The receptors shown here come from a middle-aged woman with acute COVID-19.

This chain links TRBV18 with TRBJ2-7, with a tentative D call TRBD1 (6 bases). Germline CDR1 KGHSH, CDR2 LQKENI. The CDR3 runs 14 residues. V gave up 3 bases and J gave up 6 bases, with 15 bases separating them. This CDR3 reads CASSPLQGLGEQYF. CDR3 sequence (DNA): TGTGCCAGCTCACCCTTACAGGGTCTAGGCGAGCAGTACTTC.

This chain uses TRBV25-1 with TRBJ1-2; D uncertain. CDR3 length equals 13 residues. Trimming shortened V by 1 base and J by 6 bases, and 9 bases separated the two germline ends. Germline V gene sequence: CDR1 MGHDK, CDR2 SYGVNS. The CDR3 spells CASSESGRDGYTF. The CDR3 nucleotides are TGTGCCAGCAGTGAATCTGGTCGGGATGGCTACACCTTC.

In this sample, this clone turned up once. The CDR3 loop reads CATSDYFQGGEQFF. CDR3 nucleotides: TGTGCCACCAGTGATTATTTTCAGGGGGGTGAGCAGTTCTTC. This rearrangement joins TRBV24-1 to TRBJ2-1; TRBD1 is a possible D gene (7 bases). V shed 2 bases and J shed 9 bases, with 13 bases lying between them. The germline CDR1 and CDR2 sequences are KGHDR and SFDVKD. The CDR3 runs 14 residues.

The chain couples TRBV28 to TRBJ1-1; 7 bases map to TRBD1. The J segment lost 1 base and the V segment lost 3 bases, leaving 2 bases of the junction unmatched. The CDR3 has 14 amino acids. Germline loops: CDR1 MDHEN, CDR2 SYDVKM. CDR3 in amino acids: CASSFYRGNTEAFF. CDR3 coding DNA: TGTGCCAGCAGTTTCTACAGGGGGAACACTGAAGCTTTCTTT.

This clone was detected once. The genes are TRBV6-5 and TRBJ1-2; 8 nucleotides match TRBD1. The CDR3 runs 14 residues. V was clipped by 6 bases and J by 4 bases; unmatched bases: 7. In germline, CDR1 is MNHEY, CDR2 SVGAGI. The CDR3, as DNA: TGTGCCAGCAGAGGGACAGGTACTTCCTATGGCTACACCTTC. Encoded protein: CASRGTGTSYGYTF.

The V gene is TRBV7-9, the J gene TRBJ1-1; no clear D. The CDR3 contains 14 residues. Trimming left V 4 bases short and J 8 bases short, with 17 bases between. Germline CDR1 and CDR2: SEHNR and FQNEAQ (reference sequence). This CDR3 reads CASSSTGRRAEAFF. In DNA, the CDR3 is TGTGCCAGCAGCTCCACCGGGCGGAGGGCCGAAGCTTTCTTT.

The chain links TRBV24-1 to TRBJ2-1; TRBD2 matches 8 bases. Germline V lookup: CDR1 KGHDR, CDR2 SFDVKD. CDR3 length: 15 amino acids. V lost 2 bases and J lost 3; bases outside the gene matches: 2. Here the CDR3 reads CATSDYGGGYNEQFF. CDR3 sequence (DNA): TGTGCCACCAGTGATTACGGGGGGGGCTACAATGAGCAGTTCTTC.

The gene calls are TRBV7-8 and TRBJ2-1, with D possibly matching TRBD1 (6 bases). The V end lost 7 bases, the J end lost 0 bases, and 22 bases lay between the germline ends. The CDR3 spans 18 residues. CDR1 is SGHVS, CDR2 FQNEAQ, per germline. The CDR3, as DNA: TGTGCCAGCACCCCCGGGACAAGACAATTTAGCTCCTACAATGAGCAGTTCTTC. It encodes CASTPGTRQFSSYNEQFF.

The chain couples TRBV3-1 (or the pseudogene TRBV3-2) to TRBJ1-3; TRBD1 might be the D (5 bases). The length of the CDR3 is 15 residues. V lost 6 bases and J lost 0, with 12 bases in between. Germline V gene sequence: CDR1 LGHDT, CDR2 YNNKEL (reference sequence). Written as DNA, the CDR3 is TGTGCCAGCAGACCGACAGCGTTCTCTGGAAACACCATATATTTT. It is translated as CASRPTAFSGNTIYF.

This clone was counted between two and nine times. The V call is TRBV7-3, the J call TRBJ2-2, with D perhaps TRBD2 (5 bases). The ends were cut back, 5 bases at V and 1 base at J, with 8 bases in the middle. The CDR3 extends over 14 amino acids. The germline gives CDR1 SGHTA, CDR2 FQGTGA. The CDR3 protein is CASSLSGNTGELFF. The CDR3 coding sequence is TGTGCCAGCAGCCTAAGCGGGAACACCGGGGAGCTGTTTTTT. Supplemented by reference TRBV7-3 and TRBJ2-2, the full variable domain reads GAGVSQTPSNKVTEKGKYVELRCDPISGHTALYWYRQSLGQGPEFLIYFQGTGAADDSGLPNDRFFAVRPEGSVSTLKIQRTERGDSAVYLCASSLSGNTGELFFGEGSRLTVL.

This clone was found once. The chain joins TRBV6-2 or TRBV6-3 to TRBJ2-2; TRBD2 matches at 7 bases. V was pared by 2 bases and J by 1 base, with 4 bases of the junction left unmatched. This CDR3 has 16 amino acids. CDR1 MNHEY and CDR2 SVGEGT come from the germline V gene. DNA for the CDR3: TGTGCCAGCAGTTACGAGGAGCGGGGGAACACCGGGGAGCTGTTTTTT. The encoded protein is CASSYEERGNTGELFF.

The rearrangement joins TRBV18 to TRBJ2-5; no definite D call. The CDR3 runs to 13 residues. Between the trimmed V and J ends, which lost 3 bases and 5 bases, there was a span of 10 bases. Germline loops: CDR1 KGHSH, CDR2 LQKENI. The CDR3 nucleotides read TGTGCCAGCTCACCGTCCGGGTCGGAGACCCAGTACTTC. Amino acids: CASSPSGSETQYF.

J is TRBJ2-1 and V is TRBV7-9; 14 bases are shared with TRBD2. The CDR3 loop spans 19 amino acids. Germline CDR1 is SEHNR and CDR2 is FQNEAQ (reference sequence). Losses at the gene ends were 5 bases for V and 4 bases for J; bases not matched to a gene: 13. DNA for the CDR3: TGTGCCAGCAGCCCCGGGACTAGCGGGAGCTCCTGGGTTTACAATGAGCAGTTCTTC. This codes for CASSPGTSGSSWVYNEQFF.

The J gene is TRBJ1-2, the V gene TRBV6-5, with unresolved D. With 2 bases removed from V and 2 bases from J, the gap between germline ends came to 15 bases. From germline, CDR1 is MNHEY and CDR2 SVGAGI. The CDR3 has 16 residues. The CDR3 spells CASSYERARENYGYTF. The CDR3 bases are TGTGCCAGCAGTTACGAGAGGGCAAGGGAGAACTATGGCTACACCTTC.

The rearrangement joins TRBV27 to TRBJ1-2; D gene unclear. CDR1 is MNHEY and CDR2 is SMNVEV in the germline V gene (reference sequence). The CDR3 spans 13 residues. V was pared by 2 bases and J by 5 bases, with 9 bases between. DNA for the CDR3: TGTGCCAGCAGTTTAGGCGGCGAATATGGCTACACCTTC. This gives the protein CASSLGGEYGYTF.

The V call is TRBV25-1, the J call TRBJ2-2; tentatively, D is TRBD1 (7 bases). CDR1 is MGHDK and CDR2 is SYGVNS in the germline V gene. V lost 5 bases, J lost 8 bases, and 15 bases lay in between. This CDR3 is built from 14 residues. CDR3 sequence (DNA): TGTGCCAGCAGTTTCCGCAGGGGGGTGGGGGAGCTGTTTTTT. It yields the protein CASSFRRGVGELFF.

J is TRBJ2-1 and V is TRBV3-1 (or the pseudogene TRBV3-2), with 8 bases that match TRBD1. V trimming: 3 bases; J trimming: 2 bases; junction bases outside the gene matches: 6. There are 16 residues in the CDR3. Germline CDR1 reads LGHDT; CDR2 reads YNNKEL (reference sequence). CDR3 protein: CASSQEGQGTYNEQFF. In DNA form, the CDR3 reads TGTGCCAGCAGCCAGGAAGGACAGGGCACCTACAATGAGCAGTTCTTC.

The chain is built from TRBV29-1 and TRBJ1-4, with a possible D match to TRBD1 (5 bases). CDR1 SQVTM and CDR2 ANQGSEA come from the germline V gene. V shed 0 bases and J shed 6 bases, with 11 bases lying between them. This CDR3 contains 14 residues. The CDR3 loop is CSVEEGGDDEKLFF. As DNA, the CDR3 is TGCAGCGTTGAAGAGGGAGGGGATGATGAAAAACTGTTTTTT.

In DNA, the CDR3 is TGCGCCAGCAGCTTGGGGGGACTAGCGGGAGTCTACAATGAGCAGTTCTTC. Translating gives CASSLGGLAGVYNEQFF. This chain joins TRBV5-1 and TRBJ2-1; 14 bases are a match to TRBD2. In germline, CDR1 is SGHRS, CDR2 YFSETQ. This CDR3 is built from 17 residues. Trimming cost V 0 bases and J 3 bases; bases outside gene matches: 2.

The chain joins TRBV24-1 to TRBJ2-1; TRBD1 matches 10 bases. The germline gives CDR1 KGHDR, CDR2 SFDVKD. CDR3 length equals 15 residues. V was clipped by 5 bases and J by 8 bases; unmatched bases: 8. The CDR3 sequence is CATSAPGQGGDEQFF. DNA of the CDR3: TGTGCCACCAGTGCCCCCGGACAGGGGGGGGATGAGCAGTTCTTC.

The DNA of the CDR3 is TGTGCCAGCAGCTTGGCCGGGAGTTACACCGGGGAGCTGTTTTTT. As protein: CASSLAGSYTGELFF. The chain employs TRBV5-8 and TRBJ2-2; a weak D match, TRBD2 (6 bases). Per the germline V gene, CDR1 is SGHTS and CDR2 is YDEGEE. Trimming cost V 0 bases and J 3 bases, with 9 bases left between them. This CDR3 is built from 15 residues. The variable domain in full, with the rest retrieved from reference TRBV5-8 and TRBJ2-2, is EAGVTQSPTHLIKTRGQQATLRCSPISGHTSVYWYQQALGLGLQFLLWYDEGEERNRGNFPPRFSGRQFPNYSSELNVNALELEDSALYLCASSLAGSYTGELFFGEGSRLTVL.

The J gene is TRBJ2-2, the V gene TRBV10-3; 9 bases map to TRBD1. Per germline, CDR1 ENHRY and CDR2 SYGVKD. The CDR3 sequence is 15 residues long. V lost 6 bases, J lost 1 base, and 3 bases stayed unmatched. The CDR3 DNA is TGTGCCATCAGACAGGGGGCAGGGAACACCGGGGAGCTGTTTTTT. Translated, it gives CAIRQGAGNTGELFF.

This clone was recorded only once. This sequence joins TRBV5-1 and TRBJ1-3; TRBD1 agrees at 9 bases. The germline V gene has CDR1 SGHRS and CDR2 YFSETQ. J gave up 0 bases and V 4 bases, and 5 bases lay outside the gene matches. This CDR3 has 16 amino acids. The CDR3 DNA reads TGCGCCAGCAGCAACCCGGGACAGGGCTCTGGAAACACCATATATTTT. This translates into CASSNPGQGSGNTIYF.

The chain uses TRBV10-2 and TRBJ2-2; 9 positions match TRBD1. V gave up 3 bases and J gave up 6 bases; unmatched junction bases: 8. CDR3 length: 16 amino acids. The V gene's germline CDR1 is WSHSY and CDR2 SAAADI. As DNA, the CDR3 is TGCGCCAGCAGTGATGCCGGGACAGGGACGGCCGGGGAGCTGTTTTTT. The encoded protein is CASSDAGTGTAGELFF.

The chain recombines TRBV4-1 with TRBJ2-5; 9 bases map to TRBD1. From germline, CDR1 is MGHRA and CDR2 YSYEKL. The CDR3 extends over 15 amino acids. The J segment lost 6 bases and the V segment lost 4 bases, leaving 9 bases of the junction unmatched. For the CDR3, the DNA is TGCGCCAGCAGCCTTTCGGGGGACAGGGATCAGACCCAGTACTTC. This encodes CASSLSGDRDQTQYF.